Below, 19 T cell receptor beta chains from the same sample are listed, as sequenced in a study of cytomegalovirus exposure and HLA in healthy donors (dated by TCRdb to the late 2010s). Library construction relied on the immunoSEQ multiplex PCR assay. The multiplex PCR relied on a mix of 60 forward primers for TCR Vbeta segments and 13 reverse primers for TCR Jbeta segments. In its TCRdb copy, this immuneACCESS table keeps in-frame sequences only and misses some clones. Where compared with another copy, unresolved V genes explain less than half of these, and the others have no known cause. In all, the sample holds more than 150,000 clones, and 85% of those were seen once. The ten biggest clones cover around 2% of the sample. The sequencing sample was made of PBMCs. Every receptor here comes from a woman aged 18-29 years in good health and CMV-seronegative.

The rearrangement uses TRBV5-1 and TRBJ2-3, with D perhaps matching TRBD2 (5 bases). Germline CDR1 reads SGHRS; CDR2 reads YFSETQ. V lost 0 bases, J lost 4 bases, and 9 bases lay in between. This CDR3 region has 14 residues. In DNA form, the CDR3 reads TGCGCCAGCAGCTTGGGGTTCGGGGCAGATACGCAGTATTTT. This codes for CASSLGFGADTQYF. Drawing the rest from reference TRBV5-1 and TRBJ2-3, the complete variable domain is KAGVTQTPRYLIKTRGQQVTLSCSPISGHRSVSWYQQTPGQGLQFLFEYFSETQRNKGNFPGRFSGRQFSNSRSEMNVSTLELGDSALYLCASSLGFGADTQYFGPGTRLTVL.

This clone was seen a handful of times. The chain joins TRBV29-1 to TRBJ2-1; 9 nucleotides agree with TRBD2. V shed 5 bases and J 9 bases; nucleotides not matched to a gene: 8. The germline V gene has CDR1 SQVTM and CDR2 ANQGSEA. The CDR3 sequence is 13 residues long. CDR3 nucleotides: TGCAGCGTTAACGAGCGGGGGGTGACTGAGCAGTTCTTC. Translated: CSVNERGVTEQFF.

This clone has just one count. V is TRBV7-2 and J is TRBJ2-3; 7 bases are a match to TRBD1. CDR3 length equals 14 residues. V was clipped by 5 bases and J by 4 bases; unmatched bases: 6. Germline loops: CDR1 SGHTA, CDR2 FQGNSA. CDR3 DNA sequence: TGTGCCAGCAGCACCAGACAGGGACCAGATACGCAGTATTTT. Translated: CASSTRQGPDTQYF.

The genes are TRBV7-2 and TRBJ2-3, with TRBD1 as a possible D gene (5 bases). The ends were cut back, 5 bases at V and 6 bases at J, with 12 bases in the middle. From germline, CDR1 is SGHTA and CDR2 FQGNSA. The CDR3 contains 13 residues. In DNA form, the CDR3 reads TGTGCCAGCAGCCTGTCTAGGGGTGATACGCAGTATTTT. This codes for CASSLSRGDTQYF.

The chain is built from TRBV19 and TRBJ1-2; 9 bases line up with TRBD1. V lost 3 bases and J lost 2; bases outside the gene matches: 7. Germline-derived CDR1 and CDR2 are LNHDA and SQIVND (reference sequence). The CDR3 runs 16 residues. The CDR3 protein is CASSMITGTGNYGYTF. The CDR3 DNA follows: TGTGCCAGTAGTATGATAACCGGGACAGGGAACTATGGCTACACCTTC.

This rearrangement joins TRBV5-4 to TRBJ2-3; 12 bases fit TRBD2. The CDR3 loop spans 15 amino acids. The V gene's germline CDR1 is SGHNT and CDR2 YYREEE (reference sequence). With 3 bases clipped from V and 4 bases from J, the junction kept 3 bases outside the gene matches. The CDR3 reads CASSSSGGEADTQYF. DNA of the CDR3: TGTGCCAGCAGCTCTAGCGGGGGGGAGGCAGATACGCAGTATTTT.

V gene TRBV30 combines with J gene TRBJ2-2; no reliable D call. The CDR3 sequence is 16 residues long. CDR1 is GTSNPN, CDR2 SVGIG, per germline (reference sequence). V dropped 5 bases and J dropped 1 base, with 17 bases sitting between them. In DNA, the CDR3 is TGTGCCTGGGTACTTCCTCTACCCTTGAACACCGGGGAGCTGTTTTTT. It specifies CAWVLPLPLNTGELFF.

The chain links TRBV4-3 to TRBJ2-5; weak D call: TRBD1 (5 bases). Germline V gene sequence: CDR1 LGHNA, CDR2 YSLEER. V lost 4 bases and J lost 2, with 8 bases in between. The CDR3 is made up of 13 amino acids. As DNA, the CDR3 is TGCGCCAGCAGCCGACAGATTCAAGAGACCCAGTACTTC. It encodes CASSRQIQETQYF.

This clone was counted only a few times. The chain employs TRBV7-2 and TRBJ2-7; a weak D match, TRBD2 (6 bases). The CDR3 consists of 14 residues. CDR1 is SGHTA, CDR2 FQGNSA, per germline. Trimming left V 7 bases short and J 9 bases short, with 22 bases between. CDR3 sequence: CASTTGTGDGGQYF. CDR3 DNA sequence: TGTGCCAGCACCACCGGGACTGGAGACGGGGGGCAGTACTTC.

This chain joins TRBV10-2 and TRBJ2-7; 9 nucleotides align to TRBD1. This CDR3 is 14 amino acids long. CDR1 and CDR2 (germline): WSHSY, SAAADI. J was trimmed by 2 bases and V by 7 bases; bases with no gene match: 6. In DNA, the CDR3 is TGCGCCAGCAACTCGGGACAGGGAACCTACGAGCAGTACTTC. Amino acid sequence: CASNSGQGTYEQYF.

The genes are TRBV7-3 and TRBJ2-1; TRBD2 matches 9 bases. This CDR3 region has 15 residues. Germline CDR1 and CDR2: SGHTA and FQGTGA. V lost 5 bases to trimming and J lost 8 bases; unmatched junction nucleotides: 10. The CDR3 DNA is TGTGCCAGCAGCCCAGCGGGGGGCCCTTGGTATGAGCAGTTCTTC. Translated, it gives CASSPAGGPWYEQFF.

The chain combines TRBV18 with TRBJ1-2; 8 nucleotides line up with TRBD1. J lost 3 bases, V lost 3 bases, and 9 bases had no gene match. The CDR3 loop spans 16 amino acids. Germline V gives CDR1 KGHSH, CDR2 LQKENI. CDR3 bases: TGTGCCAGCTCACCTGCGATGACAGGGGATTACTATGGCTACACCTTC. Amino acid sequence: CASSPAMTGDYYGYTF.

The chain carries TRBV7-9 and TRBJ1-5; tentative D call: TRBD1 (6 bases). The CDR3 covers 19 residues. V was trimmed by 0 bases and J by 6 bases, leaving 24 bases between them. From germline, CDR1 is SEHNR and CDR2 FQNEAQ (reference sequence). CDR3 DNA: TGTGCCAGCAGCTTAGCTACCTTCGGGGACAACTCTCGGCGTCAGCCCCAGCATTTT. Translated, it gives CASSLATFGDNSRRQPQHF.

The gene calls are TRBV27 and TRBJ2-2, with TRBD2 matching 11 bases. Germline lookup yields CDR1 MNHEY and CDR2 SMNVEV (reference sequence). The V and J ends lost 3 bases and 0 bases, in that order; junction bases with no gene match: 3. The CDR3 is 17 amino acids. As DNA, the CDR3 is TGTGCCAGCAGTTTTGTAGCGGGGGGGTCGAACACCGGGGAGCTGTTTTTT. Protein product: CASSFVAGGSNTGELFF.

This chain uses TRBV27 with TRBJ1-5; possible D gene TRBD1, 6 bases. Trimming shortened V by 3 bases and J by 2 bases, and 11 bases separated the two germline ends. Germline-derived CDR1 and CDR2 are MNHEY and SMNVEV (reference sequence). The CDR3 length is 15 residues. The CDR3 loop reads CASSLTRGRNQPQHF. Written as DNA, the CDR3 is TGTGCCAGCAGTTTGACCAGGGGACGCAATCAGCCCCAGCATTTT.

This chain connects TRBV6-6 to TRBJ1-3; 7 nucleotides align to TRBD1. This CDR3 has 14 amino acids. CDR1 and CDR2 (germline): MNHNY, SVGAGI (reference sequence). With V trimmed by 4 bases and J by 3 bases, 3 bases remained unmatched. The CDR3 sequence: CASSSGGNGNTIYF. Here the CDR3 DNA reads TGTGCCAGCAGTTCAGGGGGAAATGGAAACACCATATATTTT.

V usage is TRBV28 and J usage is TRBJ2-2; D gene unclear. V was cut by 3 bases and J by 4 bases, with 12 bases left in between. This CDR3 spans 15 amino acids. CDR1 is MDHEN, CDR2 SYDVKM, per germline. The CDR3 reads CASSFIDSVTGELFF. In nucleotides, the CDR3 is TGTGCCAGCAGTTTTATAGACTCCGTCACCGGGGAGCTGTTTTTT.

The rearrangement links TRBV4-2 to TRBJ1-5; D unresolved. CDR1 is LGHNA, CDR2 YNFKEQ, per germline. The CDR3 consists of 15 residues. The V gene lost 0 bases and the J gene lost 7 bases, with 13 bases spanning the gap. CDR3 in DNA: TGTGCCAGCAGCCAAGACAACACCCGGGGACAGCCCCAGCATTTT. This gives the protein CASSQDNTRGQPQHF.

As to this clone: The same CDR3 can be traced to other DNA sequences in this sample. This CDR3 reads CASSPDTYEQYF. The CDR3 nucleotides read TGTGCCAGCTCACCTGACACCTACGAGCAGTACTTC. The chain combines TRBV18 with TRBJ2-7; no definite D call. The CDR3 spans 12 residues. Germline CDR1 reads KGHSH; CDR2 reads LQKENI. V shed 3 bases and J shed 2 bases, with 5 bases lying between them.